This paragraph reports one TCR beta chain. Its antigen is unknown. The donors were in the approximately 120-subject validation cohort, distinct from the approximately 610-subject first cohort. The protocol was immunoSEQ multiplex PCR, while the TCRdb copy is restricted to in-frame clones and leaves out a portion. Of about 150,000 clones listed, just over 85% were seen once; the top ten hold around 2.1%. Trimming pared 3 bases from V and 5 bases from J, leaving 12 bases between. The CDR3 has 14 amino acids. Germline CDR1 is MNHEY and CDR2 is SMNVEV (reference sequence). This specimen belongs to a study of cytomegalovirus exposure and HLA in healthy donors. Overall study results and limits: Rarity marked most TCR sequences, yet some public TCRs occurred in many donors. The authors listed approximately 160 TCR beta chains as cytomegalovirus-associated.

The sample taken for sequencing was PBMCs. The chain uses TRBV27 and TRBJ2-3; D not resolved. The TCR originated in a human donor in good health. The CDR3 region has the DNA TGTGCCAGCAGTTTGAGAACCCTTCGAGATACGCAGTATTTT. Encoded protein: CASSLRTLRDTQYF.